What follows are 30 T cell receptor beta chains derived from one specimen sequenced in a study of T cell clonality in common variable immunodeficiency. Assay: immunoSEQ multiplex PCR; the TCRdb copy retains only in-frame clones and omits some. Recorded here are tens of thousands of clones, none singletons. Sequencing used peripheral blood mononuclear cells. Receptor source: a person between 18 and 75 years old in good health.

This clone occurred a few times. Sequencing ends 3 residues short of the CDR3 end; the germline J gene provides the rest. This chain uses TRBV2 with TRBJ2-7; 9 bases line up with TRBD1. The CDR3 has 16 amino acids. Trimming cost V 4 bases and J 2 bases; bases outside gene matches: 9. The germline gives CDR1 SNHLY, CDR2 FYNNEI. The sequenced CDR3 bases are TGTGCCAGCAGTGGGGGGTTGGGACAGGGAACCTACGAG. Translated, it gives CASSGGLGQGTYE. The full CDR3 reads CASSGGLGQGTYEQYF.

This clone was counted many times. CDR3 in amino acids: CSVELEGITGELFF. The part of the CDR3 DNA that was read is TGCAGCGTTGAGTTAGAGGGGATCACCGGGGAG. The V gene is TRBV29-1, the J gene TRBJ2-2; D is tentatively TRBD1 or TRBD2 (5 bases each). The CDR3 end falls 3 residues outside the read, so it is completed with the germline J gene. Germline CDR1 and CDR2: SQVTM and ANQGSEA. Trimming removed 3 bases from V and 4 bases from J, with 12 bases in between. This CDR3 is 14 amino acids long.

This clone came up many times. The read finishes 3 residues shy of the CDR3 end, and the germline J gene is used to complete it. The chain has TRBV29-1 and TRBJ2-5; D remains unclear. The CDR3 contains 12 residues. Trimming stripped 7 bases from V and 0 bases from J, with 9 bases between. CDR1 is SQVTM and CDR2 is ANQGSEA in the germline V gene. The CDR3 region is CSARRNQETQYF. The sequenced part of the CDR3 DNA is TGCAGCGCCCGCAGGAACCAAGAGACC.

This clone was seen at least ten times. From the germline J gene comes the end of the CDR3, since the read stops 3 residues before it. The V call is TRBV20-1, the J call TRBJ2-1; 8 bases fit TRBD2. From germline, CDR1 is DFQATT and CDR2 SNEGSKA (reference sequence). The junction had 4 bases not matched to a gene; V was cut back by 2 bases and J by 4 bases. The CDR3 spans 14 residues. The CDR3 sequence is CSARLAGVYNEQFF. The covered CDR3 bases are TGCAGTGCTAGACTAGCGGGCGTATACAATGAG.

This clone has ten or more counts. The CDR3 end lies 3 residues beyond the end of the read and is filled in from the germline J gene. The rearrangement links TRBV29-1 to TRBJ2-7; 14 bases agree with TRBD2. With V trimmed by 6 bases and J by 3 bases, 4 bases remained unmatched. The CDR3 totals 14 residues. The germline gives CDR1 SQVTM, CDR2 ANQGSEA. The sequenced CDR3 bases are TGCAGCGTCACCGGACTAGCGGGAGGCTACGAG. Translating it yields CSVTGLAGGYE. The entire CDR3 sequence reads CSVTGLAGGYEQYF.

This clone appeared many times. CDR3 bases read: TGTGCCTGGACCAGGGGGGGCACAGATACG. This gives the protein CAWTRGGTDT. The entire CDR3 protein reads CAWTRGGTDTQYF. V and J are TRBV30 and TRBJ2-3; possibly TRBD1 for D (7 bases). Read coverage stops 3 residues before the CDR3 terminus; the germline J gene supplies the remainder. V was clipped by 4 bases and J by 1 base, with 9 bases between them. The CDR3 extends over 13 amino acids. Germline CDR1 and CDR2: GTSNPN and SVGIG (reference sequence).

This clone was counted many times. The missing CDR3 end, 3 residues past where the read stops, is filled in from the germline J gene. The chain carries TRBV19 and TRBJ2-5; TRBD1 might be the D (5 bases). The CDR3 contains 13 residues. V gave up 5 bases and J gave up 5 bases, with 12 bases separating them. Germline CDR1 LNHDA, CDR2 SQIVND (reference sequence). This CDR3 reads CASSFQGLETQYF. The part of the CDR3 DNA that was read is TGTGCCAGTAGTTTTCAGGGTTTGGAGACC.

This clone occurred many times. The read finishes 3 residues shy of the CDR3 end, and the germline J gene is used to complete it. V is TRBV2 and J is TRBJ2-2; no definite D call. Germline lookup yields CDR1 SNHLY and CDR2 FYNNEI. CDR3 length: 15 residues. V was shortened by 1 base and J by 4 bases, with 10 bases between the two germline ends. Incomplete CDR3 DNA: TGTGCCAGCAGTGAAGATGTGACACTCACCGGGGAG. Translation: CASSEDVTLTGE. In full, the CDR3 is CASSEDVTLTGELFF.

The table lists this clone with a few counts. The read is 3 residues too short to cover the CDR3 end, so that end is filled in from the germline J gene. The V gene is TRBV7-3, the J gene TRBJ1-2; 10 nucleotides align to TRBD1. The CDR3 is 17 amino acids. From germline, CDR1 is SGHTA and CDR2 FQGTGA. Partial CDR3 DNA: TGTGCCAGCAGCTTGCTCGGGACAGGGGAATCCTACAATGAC. It translates to CASSLLGTGESYND. From start to end, the CDR3 is CASSLLGTGESYNDYTF.

On this clone itself: The read finishes 3 residues shy of the CDR3 end, and the germline J gene is used to complete it. The V and J genes are TRBV18 and TRBJ1-2, with 7 nucleotides matching TRBD1. Germline values: CDR1 KGHSH, CDR2 LQKENI. The length of the CDR3 is 15 residues. The CDR3 loop reads CASSELGQTYNDYTF. The sequenced part of the CDR3 DNA is TGTGCCAGCTCAGAGTTGGGACAGACCTACAATGAC.

This clone was recorded at least ten times. The observed sequence ends 3 residues before the CDR3 terminus, with the missing tail filled in from the germline J gene. The chain joins TRBV18 to TRBJ1-5; TRBD1 aligns across 7 bases. CDR1 and CDR2 (germline): KGHSH, LQKENI. The CDR3 extends over 14 amino acids. Trimming took 5 bases from V and 7 from J; bases not matched to a gene: 8. CDR3 in amino acids: CASSIQGYDQPQHF. The part of the CDR3 DNA that was read is TGTGCCAGCTCAATACAGGGGTACGACCAGCCC.

This clone was seen ten or more times. The read terminates 3 residues ahead of where the CDR3 ends, so the germline J gene completes it. This chain connects TRBV6-2 or TRBV6-3 to TRBJ2-1; D gene ambiguous. Trimming pared 2 bases from V and 0 bases from J, leaving 14 bases between. Germline CDR1 is MNHEY and CDR2 is SVGEGT. This CDR3 comprises 17 residues. The CDR3 here is CASSYGGSSSSYNEQFF. CDR3 bases read: TGTGCCAGCAGTTACGGCGGCAGCTCAAGCTCCTACAATGAG.

Turning to this clone: Read coverage stops 3 residues before the CDR3 terminus; the germline J gene supplies the remainder. This chain connects TRBV7-2 to TRBJ2-7; 10 nucleotides line up with TRBD2. V dropped 4 bases and J dropped 6; count of bases not matched to a gene: 9. The CDR3 has 15 amino acids. CDR1 is SGHTA and CDR2 is FQGNSA in the germline V gene. The sequenced CDR3 bases are TGTGCCAGCAGCTCCGGGGCTAGCGGGAGTTCCGAG. Protein: CASSSGASGSSE. The complete CDR3 sequence is CASSSGASGSSEQYF.

This clone was recorded many times. The CDR3 end is not reached by the read, which stops 3 residues before it; the germline J gene fills it in. The chain has TRBV20-1 and TRBJ2-3; 12 positions match TRBD2. The germline gives CDR1 DFQATT, CDR2 SNEGSKA (reference sequence). The CDR3 sequence is 16 residues long. CDR3 sequence reads: CSARDLAGGPGETQYF. The CDR3 DNA, read in part, is TGCAGTGCTAGAGATCTAGCGGGAGGGCCGGGAGAGACG.

There are many counts of this clone. The CDR3 end is not reached by the read, which stops 3 residues before it; the germline J gene fills it in. The genes are TRBV5-4 and TRBJ2-5; tentatively, D is TRBD1 (5 bases). CDR1 SGHNT and CDR2 YYREEE come from the germline V gene (reference sequence). V lost 0 bases and J lost 5, with 17 bases in between. The CDR3 has 16 residues. The CDR3 DNA, read in part, is TGTGCCAGCAGCTTGGACCAGGGCGGCGCAGGGGAGACC. Its translation is CASSLDQGGAGET. The entire CDR3 protein is CASSLDQGGAGETQYF.

There are many counts of this clone. Coverage ceases 3 residues before the CDR3 finishes, and the germline J gene fills in the end. The identical CDR3 is also encoded by other nucleotide sequences in the sample. The chain is built from TRBV11-2 and TRBJ1-3; D remains unclear. V was trimmed by 7 bases and J by 0 bases, leaving 10 bases between them. The CDR3 has 14 amino acids. In germline, CDR1 is SGHAT, CDR2 FQNNGV. The CDR3 region is CASTRVSSGNTIYF. CDR3 bases read: TGTGCCAGCACCCGGGTGTCCTCTGGAAACACC.

This clone was found many times. Read sequence stops 3 residues before the CDR3 end, and the germline J gene provides the missing end. The chain joins TRBV18 to TRBJ1-2, with 8 positions matching TRBD1. CDR1 KGHSH and CDR2 LQKENI come from the germline V gene. The length of the CDR3 is 14 residues. Incomplete CDR3 DNA: TGTGCCAGCTCACCCCGGCAGGGGGCTGGCGGC. It is translated as CASSPRQGAGG. The full CDR3 protein reads CASSPRQGAGGYTF. The entire variable domain, with the rest obtained from reference TRBV18 and TRBJ1-2, is as follows: NAGVMQNPRHLVRRRGQEARLRCSPMKGHSHVYWYRQLPEEGLKFMVYLQKENIIDESGMPKERFSAEFPKEGPSILRIQQVVRGDSAAYFCASSPRQGAGGYTFGSGTRLTVV.

This clone was found many times. The read ends 3 residues before the CDR3 terminus; that terminus is restored from the germline J gene. This sequence joins TRBV20-1 and TRBJ2-5, with a possible D match to TRBD1 (7 bases). CDR1 DFQATT and CDR2 SNEGSKA come from the germline V gene (reference sequence). The CDR3 extends over 12 amino acids. Trimming took 4 bases from V and 4 from J, leaving 10 bases between them. The CDR3 spells CSATGGGETQYF. The DNA read from the CDR3 is TGCAGTGCTACAGGGGGAGGAGAGACC.

This clone was counted many times. The read ends 3 residues before the CDR3 terminus; that terminus is restored from the germline J gene. The V and J genes are TRBV28 and TRBJ2-3; D may be TRBD2 (7 bases). Germline V gene sequence: CDR1 MDHEN, CDR2 SYDVKM. This CDR3 comprises 14 residues. The ends were cut back, 6 bases at V and 2 bases at J, with 12 bases in the middle. The DNA read from the CDR3 is TGTGCCAGCAGACTCGGGGGGCCCACAGATACG. Residues: CASRLGGPTDT. The whole CDR3 sequence is CASRLGGPTDTQYF. The full variable domain, rest sourced from reference TRBV28 and TRBJ2-3, is DVKVTQSSRYLVKRTGEKVFLECVQDMDHENMFWYRQDPGLGLRLIYFSYDVKMKEKGDIPEGYSVSREKKERFSLILESASTNQTSMYLCASRLGGPTDTQYFGPGTRLTVL.

This clone was counted a few times. The read halts 3 residues ahead of the CDR3 end, with the missing end drawn from the germline J gene. The chain is built from TRBV5-1 and TRBJ2-1, with 12 bases lining up with TRBD2. This CDR3 is built from 15 residues. The germline V gene encodes CDR1 SGHRS and CDR2 YFSETQ. V dropped 4 bases and J dropped 9; count of bases not matched to a gene: 8. The CDR3 sequence: CASSHGTSGSSEQFF. CDR3 DNA, as far as it was read: TGCGCCAGCAGCCACGGGACTAGCGGGTCTAGTGAG.

This clone was seen many times. The read comes to an end 3 residues before the CDR3 does, leaving the germline J gene to fill in the end. The gene calls are TRBV19 and TRBJ2-5; D ambiguous. Germline V gene data show CDR1 as LNHDA and CDR2 as SQIVND (reference sequence). There are 13 residues in the CDR3. V lost 10 bases to trimming and J lost 0 bases, with 12 bases between them. Partial CDR3 DNA: TGTGCCACCTCACTCCGGTACCAAGAGACC. This gives the protein CATSLRYQET. The full CDR3 sequence reads CATSLRYQETQYF.

Comments on this clone: One junction end disagrees with the germline gene, perhaps due to a read error. The observed sequence ends 3 residues before the CDR3 terminus, with the missing tail filled in from the germline J gene. V gene TRBV7-2 combines with J gene TRBJ1-1; 8 bases match TRBD1. The CDR3 length is 13 residues. Germline CDR1 and CDR2: SGHTA and FQGNSA. CDR3 amino acids: CASRSQGDTGAFF. The CDR3 bases that were read are TGTGCTAGCAGATCACAGGGGGACACTGGA.

This clone was recorded many times. The read halts 3 residues ahead of the CDR3 end, with the missing end drawn from the germline J gene. The rearrangement uses TRBV28 and TRBJ2-7; 9 nucleotides agree with TRBD1. Unmatched junction bases numbered 12, after V lost 6 bases and J lost 0 bases. The CDR3 is 17 amino acids. Germline CDR1 reads MDHEN; CDR2 reads SYDVKM. The chain's CDR3 is CASRTSEGDRASYEQYF. Incomplete CDR3 DNA: TGTGCCAGCAGGACAAGCGAGGGGGACAGGGCCTCCTACGAG.

This clone was recorded at least ten times. The read terminates 3 residues ahead of where the CDR3 ends, so the germline J gene completes it. The J gene is TRBJ1-2, the V gene TRBV20-1, with TRBD1 identical over 7 bases. The CDR3 runs 13 residues. V gave up 6 bases and J gave up 0 bases; unmatched junction bases: 4. Looked up from germline, CDR1 is DFQATT and CDR2 is SNEGSKA (reference sequence). The CDR3 bases that were read are TGCAGTGCCGCCGGGACAGCTAACTATGGC. It encodes CSAAGTANYG. The complete CDR3 sequence is CSAAGTANYGYTF.

This clone was seen many times. The missing CDR3 end, 3 residues past where the read stops, is filled in from the germline J gene. V is TRBV19 and J is TRBJ2-4, with a possible D match to TRBD2 (5 bases). The V and J ends lost 3 bases and 7 bases respectively, with 13 bases between them. The CDR3 covers 14 residues. In germline, CDR1 is LNHDA, CDR2 SQIVND (reference sequence). The covered CDR3 bases are TGTGCCAGTAGTATGCCAGAGGGCCTTAACATT. Protein sequence: CASSMPEGLNI. The full-length CDR3 reads as CASSMPEGLNIQYF.

This clone was observed many times. Read coverage stops 3 residues before the CDR3 terminus; the germline J gene supplies the remainder. V gene TRBV18 combines with J gene TRBJ2-7; D is unclear. The CDR3 has 12 residues. Trimming left V 4 bases short and J 3 bases short, with 7 bases between. Germline V gene data show CDR1 as KGHSH and CDR2 as LQKENI. CDR3 DNA (partial): TGTGCCAGCTCACGCAGCGACTACGAG. Its translation: CASSRSDYE. The whole CDR3 region reads CASSRSDYEQYF.

This clone was found many times. The read ends 3 residues before the CDR3 terminus; that terminus is restored from the germline J gene. The chain is built from TRBV20-1 and TRBJ2-7; D gene uncertain. The CDR3 totals 12 residues. CDR1 is DFQATT and CDR2 is SNEGSKA in the germline V gene (reference sequence). The V end was cut by 0 bases, the J end by 3 bases, with 6 bases between. CDR3 DNA (partial): TGCAGTGCTAGAGAGTCGGGCTACGAG. Encoded protein: CSARESGYE. The CDR3, in full, reads CSARESGYEQYF.

With regard to this clone: The CDR3 end is not reached by the read, which stops 3 residues before it; the germline J gene fills it in. This rearrangement joins TRBV30 to TRBJ1-2; TRBD1 agrees at 8 bases. The germline CDR1 and CDR2 sequences are GTSNPN and SVGIG (reference sequence). The CDR3 is 14 residues long. The CDR3 here is CAWSVTGGTYDYTF. CDR3 DNA (partial): TGTGCCTGGAGTGTAACAGGGGGAACCTACGAC.

This clone came up many times. The sequenced fragment ends 3 residues before the CDR3 boundary, so the rest is inferred from the germline J gene. The genes are TRBV20-1 and TRBJ2-2; the D gene is possibly TRBD2 (7 bases). The CDR3 covers 16 residues. Germline loops: CDR1 DFQATT, CDR2 SNEGSKA (reference sequence). Partial CDR3 DNA: TGCAGTGCTAGAAACCGTTTTAAGGGGGGGGCCAACGTG. This sequence encodes CSARNRFKGGANV. From start to end, the CDR3 is CSARNRFKGGANVLFF.

This clone has a count of ten or more. Coverage ceases 3 residues before the CDR3 finishes, and the germline J gene fills in the end. The chain combines TRBV2 with TRBJ1-1; maybe TRBD1 (6 bases). Germline V gene sequence: CDR1 SNHLY, CDR2 FYNNEI. The CDR3 sequence is 13 residues long. V was cut by 7 bases and J by 0 bases, with 9 bases left in between. CDR3 DNA (partial): TGTGCCAGCACCGGACAGATGAACACTGAA. It specifies CASTGQMNTE. The full-length CDR3 reads as CASTGQMNTEAFF. Looking up the rest from reference TRBV2 and TRBJ1-1 gives the full variable domain: EPEVTQTPSHQVTQMGQEVILRCVPISNHLYFYWYRQILGQKVEFLVSFYNNEISEKSEIFDDQFSVERPDGSNFTLKIRSTKLEDSAMYFCASTGQMNTEAFFGQGTRLTVV.